What follows are 19 T cell receptor beta chains derived from one specimen sequenced in a study of molecular identifiers for immune sequencing clone quantification. TCRdb processed the PCR reads anew with MiXCR; each CDR3 protein has one entry. This table holds over 600,000 distinct CDR3 sequences, about 20% found once. Material for sequencing was naive CD8+ T cells from blood, with Jurkat cell RNA spiked in. Sample subset: FACS-sorted CD8+CD4-CCR7+CD45RA+ naive T cells. These TCRs come from a human donor in good health. Some libraries in this study had Jurkat cell RNA spiked in.

This clonotype was detected ten times or more. The CDR3 DNA reads as TGCAGTGCTAGAGATTTCCGAGCGGGGGGCCAAGAGACCCAGTACTTC. Its protein is CSARDFRAGGQETQYF. The chain employs TRBV20-1 and TRBJ2-5; 9 nucleotides agree with TRBD2. Germline V gene data show CDR1 as DFQATT and CDR2 as SNEGSKA (reference sequence). The CDR3 loop spans 16 amino acids. V was clipped by 0 bases and J by 1 base; unmatched bases: 6.

About this clonotype itself: The junction does not match germline at one end; this may be a read error. V usage is TRBV20-1 and J usage is TRBJ1-6; TRBD1 matches 8 bases. CDR3 size: 17 residues. Germline V gene data show CDR1 as DFQATT and CDR2 as SNEGSKA (reference sequence). The CDR3 nucleotides are TGCAGTGCTAGAGATGAGCAGGGGGCTCTCTATAATTCACCCTTCCACTTT. Its protein product is CSARDEQGALYNSPFHF.

This clonotype was seen at least ten times. This sequence joins TRBV5-6 and TRBJ1-4; D might be TRBD1 (5 bases). The germline V gene has CDR1 SGHDT and CDR2 YYEEEE. The CDR3 covers 15 residues. Trimming shortened V by 0 bases and J by 6 bases, and 12 bases separated the two germline ends. CDR3 nucleotide sequence: TGTGCCAGCAGCTTGGTCAGGGAGACAGATGAAAAACTGTTTTTT. As protein: CASSLVRETDEKLFF.

This clonotype was counted ten times or more. The rearrangement links TRBV12-5 to TRBJ2-5, with D perhaps matching TRBD1 (5 bases). Germline V CDR1 and CDR2: LGHNT, FRNRAP. Trimming shortened V by 3 bases and J by 2 bases, and 16 bases separated the two germline ends. The CDR3 sequence is 16 residues long. CDR3 in DNA: TGTGCTAGTGGTTTCGGTGTATGGGGCAGACAAGAGACCCAGTACTTC. It is translated as CASGFGVWGRQETQYF.

The rearrangement links TRBV29-1 to TRBJ2-2; D might be TRBD1 (6 bases). CDR3 length: 18 residues. CDR1 is SQVTM, CDR2 ANQGSEA, per germline. The V end lost 4 bases, the J end lost 0 bases, and 21 bases lay between the germline ends. The CDR3 sequence is CSVVDSLRRKSNTGELFF. As DNA, the CDR3 is TGCAGCGTTGTGGACAGTCTCCGCCGAAAATCGAACACCGGGGAGCTGTTTTTT.

The rearrangement joins TRBV27 to TRBJ1-1; 7 positions agree with TRBD1. V dropped 1 base and J dropped 7; count of bases not matched to a gene: 0. The CDR3 runs 12 residues. Looked up from germline, CDR1 is MNHEY and CDR2 is SMNVEV (reference sequence). The CDR3 here is CASSLYRGEAFF. CDR3 sequence (DNA): TGTGCCAGCAGTTTATACAGGGGTGAAGCTTTCTTT.

This clonotype was seen repeatedly, ten times or more. The chain is built from TRBV6-6 and TRBJ1-2, with a weak D call TRBD1 (5 bases). The CDR3 totals 13 residues. The germline CDR1 and CDR2 sequences are MNHNY and SVGAGI (reference sequence). Trimming left V 10 bases short and J 7 bases short, with 19 bases between. In DNA form, the CDR3 reads TGTGCCACCACGGGAGGGGATTACAGTGGCTACACCTTC. Its translation: CATTGGDYSGYTF.

This clonotype was observed at least ten times. The chain is built from TRBV6-2 or TRBV6-3 and TRBJ1-2; D unresolved. The CDR3 spans 13 residues. Germline V CDR1 and CDR2: MNHEY, SVGEGT. V lost 1 base and J 4 bases, leaving 7 bases between the germline ends. Written as DNA, the CDR3 is TGTGCCAGCAGTTACTTCAGCAGCTATGGCTACACCTTC. Translated, it gives CASSYFSSYGYTF.

This clonotype was counted at least ten times. The V call is TRBV2, the J call TRBJ2-3; the match to TRBD2 covers 11 bases. This CDR3 region has 18 residues. V lost 3 bases, J lost 2 bases, and 10 bases stayed unmatched. CDR1 SNHLY and CDR2 FYNNEI come from the germline V gene. The CDR3 spells CASSDAASGGTATDTQYF. The CDR3 DNA follows: TGTGCCAGCAGTGATGCGGCTAGCGGGGGGACTGCCACAGATACGCAGTATTTT.

This clonotype was recorded many times. The V call is TRBV7-2, the J call TRBJ1-3, with D hard to call. Germline CDR1 SGHTA, CDR2 FQGNSA. The CDR3 totals 15 residues. The V and J ends lost 5 bases and 1 base respectively, with 12 bases between them. The CDR3 DNA reads as TGTGCCAGCAGCCCCTCAAGAGGGTCTGGAAACACCATATATTTT. Amino acid sequence: CASSPSRGSGNTIYF.

This clonotype appeared many times. The CDR3 loop is CASNPGGGGQPQHF. CDR3 nucleotide sequence: TGTGCCAGTAACCCTGGGGGGGGAGGACAGCCCCAGCATTTT. The chain couples TRBV19 to TRBJ1-5, with a weak D call TRBD1 (5 bases). The CDR3 totals 14 residues. Trimming left V 7 bases short and J 7 bases short, with 17 bases between. Germline assignment: CDR1 LNHDA and CDR2 SQIVND (reference sequence).

Many counts were recorded for this clonotype. The chain joins TRBV6-6 to TRBJ2-7, with 7 bases aligning to TRBD1. CDR3 size: 14 residues. The V and J ends lost 7 bases and 4 bases, in that order; junction bases with no gene match: 10. Germline assignment: CDR1 MNHNY and CDR2 SVGAGI (reference sequence). The CDR3 is CASTRTGEIYEQYF. CDR3 sequence (DNA): TGTGCCAGCACTCGGACAGGCGAGATATACGAGCAGTACTTC.

Ten or more counts support this clonotype. In nucleotides, the CDR3 is TGTGCCAGCAGCGTAGCGATGGGAAGCACCGGGGAGCTGTTTTTT. Its protein is CASSVAMGSTGELFF. The chain uses TRBV9 and TRBJ2-2; D gene uncertain. V dropped 0 bases and J dropped 4 bases, with 10 bases sitting between them. The CDR3 sequence is 15 residues long. From germline, CDR1 is SGDLS and CDR2 YYNGEE.

This clonotype came up many times. J is TRBJ2-4 and V is TRBV5-1, with TRBD2 identical over 7 bases. The CDR3 contains 14 residues. With V trimmed by 3 bases and J by 7 bases, 7 bases remained unmatched. Germline CDR1 reads SGHRS; CDR2 reads YFSETQ. As DNA, the CDR3 is TGCGCCAGCAGCTCCCCGATGGGAGGGAACATTCAGTACTTC. It translates to CASSSPMGGNIQYF.

Only a few counts were recorded for this clonotype. V and J are TRBV9 and TRBJ1-1, with TRBD1 matching 7 bases. After removal of 0 bases from V and 7 bases from J, the junction contained 6 bases not matched to a gene. Germline values: CDR1 SGDLS, CDR2 YYNGEE. This CDR3 region has 14 residues. The CDR3 loop is CASSVAGGLGEAFF. The CDR3, as DNA: TGTGCCAGCAGCGTAGCAGGGGGTCTGGGTGAAGCTTTCTTT.

V is TRBV13 and J is TRBJ2-7; 10 bases agree with TRBD1. CDR3 length: 15 amino acids. J was trimmed by 7 bases and V by 6 bases; bases with no gene match: 12. Germline CDR1 reads PRHDT; CDR2 reads FYEKMQ (reference sequence). The DNA of the CDR3 is TGTGCCAGCAGTTTCTACGGGACAGGGGCTAGAGAGCAGTACTTC. Protein sequence: CASSFYGTGAREQYF.

As regards this clonotype: A much larger clone is a single base away; this may be a read error. The rearrangement joins TRBV7-8 to TRBJ1-4, with TRBD1 matching 8 bases. J was trimmed by 6 bases and V by 4 bases; bases with no gene match: 7. Germline CDR1 SGHVS, CDR2 FQNEAQ. This CDR3 has 15 residues. CDR3 bases: TGTGCCAGCAGCTCCAGGGGGCTGGGTGATGAAAAACTGTTTTTT. Its protein is CASSSRGLGDEKLFF.

This clonotype was observed at least ten times. V is TRBV5-1 and J is TRBJ2-7, with 8 bases fitting TRBD1. The CDR3 length is 17 residues. Germline assignment: CDR1 SGHRS and CDR2 YFSETQ. The V segment lost 0 bases and the J segment 2 bases; nucleotides outside the gene matches: 10. CDR3 in DNA: TGCGCCAGCAGCTTGGCCGTCGGACAGGGTGCGGCCTACGAGCAGTACTTC. Its translation is CASSLAVGQGAAYEQYF.

This clonotype was detected only a few times. The V call is TRBV4-2, the J call TRBJ2-2, with TRBD2 matching over 14 bases. The CDR3 is 19 amino acids. Trimming at V came to 0 bases and at J to 1 base, leaving 4 bases not matched to a gene. Germline values: CDR1 LGHNA, CDR2 YNFKEQ. The CDR3 coding sequence is TGTGCCAGCAGCCAAGAAACGGGACTAGCGGGAGTGAACACCGGGGAGCTGTTTTTT. Amino acid sequence: CASSQETGLAGVNTGELFF.